This TCR beta chain was obtained from a study of blood T cell repertoires in COVID-19. Background on the study: Samples representing acute and convalescent COVID-19 were sourced from the United States, Italy and Spain.

Patients at the Seattle site were enrolled during active infection and followed longitudinally. In the authors' methods: The authors estimated nucleated cell counts from reference gene primer amplification. Measured with immunoSEQ multiplex PCR; TCRdb has only the in-frame clones, and not every one. V, J and clone size reflect that table, while D and trimming were determined from the DNA. The sample has about 130,000 clones; roughly 86% are singletons. In this sample, this clone turned up once. CDR3 size: 19 residues. V dropped 1 base and J dropped 0; count of bases not matched to a gene: 7. Germline V gene sequence: CDR1 SGHTA, CDR2 FQGNSA.

The chain combines TRBV7-2 with TRBJ2-6, with TRBD2 matching 9 bases. This TCR came from a woman aged 70-85 years with COVID-19, enrolled during active disease. Material for sequencing was peripheral blood. The CDR3 DNA sequence: TGTGCCAGCAGCTTAGTGGGGCGGGGGGGCCTCTCTGGGGCCAACGTCCTGACTTTC. The encoded protein is CASSLVGRGGLSGANVLTF.